This T cell receptor (beta chain) was identified during a study of blood T cell repertoires in COVID-19. Study background: Both acute and convalescent COVID-19 samples were obtained from the United States, Italy and Spain.

The CDR3 is 13 amino acids. Germline V gene data show CDR1 as SNHLY and CDR2 as FYNNEI. Deletions cut 7 bases from V and 7 bases from J, with 13 bases between. This clone came up once. Sequencing was performed with immunoSEQ multiplex PCR; in TCRdb, only in-frame clones are kept and a portion is missing. The profile covers under 200,000 clones, with 83% appearing a single time and 1.5% taken by the ten largest. The chain joins TRBV2 to TRBJ1-4, with unresolved D. The sequenced sample consisted of peripheral blood. This sequence was found in a human donor in a cohort sampled during active COVID-19. The CDR3 reads CASIGNRGEKLFF. In DNA, the CDR3 is TGTGCCAGCATCGGGAATAGAGGTGAAAAACTGTTTTTT.